This TCR beta chain appears in the sequencing data of a study of shared clonotypes between healthy human individuals. The donors, all of them Caucasian adults, lived in Nashville, Tennessee. Genomic DNA came from 70 million to 100 million PBMCs in unsorted samples. In the source study's methods: Filtering differed, since immunoSEQ gave only junction sequences and no quality scores. The table came from immunoSEQ multiplex PCR; TCRdb's copy has only in-frame clones and leaves some out. The DNA was the basis for D and trimming; V, J and clone size are from that table. The table includes 400,000 to 600,000 clones, roughly 77% detected once. The CDR3 totals 16 residues. Germline CDR1 reads MRHNA; CDR2 reads SNTAGT. Germline trimming cut 2 bases from V and 3 bases from J; bases unmatched to any gene: 8.

Material for sequencing was PBMCs. The V and J genes are TRBV6-4 and TRBJ2-3, with TRBD2 matching 7 bases. This sequence was found in a woman aged 40 to 49 in good health. Some clones in this sample may be carry-over from other donors' samples. This CDR3 is CASSDGVGGPTDTQYF. In DNA, the CDR3 is TGTGCCAGCAGTGACGGGGTGGGAGGGCCGACAGATACGCAGTATTTT.